Below, 10 T cell receptor beta chains from the same sample are listed, as sequenced in a study of T cells after yellow fever vaccination. TCRdb re-analysed the 5' RACE reads in MiXCR, keeping a single row per CDR3 protein. This table holds about 220,000 distinct CDR3 sequences, approximately 3.2% found once. The sequenced sample was CD4+ T cells sorted from PBMCs, obtained 10 days after the yellow fever booster vaccination. Source of these receptors: a man aged 18 to 29 who received the YFV17D yellow fever vaccine.

The chain employs TRBV5-8 and TRBJ2-2, with a tentative D call TRBD2 (6 bases). The CDR3 is made up of 14 amino acids. Trimming stripped 8 bases from V and 5 bases from J, with 16 bases between. Looked up from germline, CDR1 is SGHTS and CDR2 is YDEGEE. CDR3 amino acids: CARDPGRTTGELFF. The DNA of the CDR3 is TGTGCCAGGGACCCCGGGAGAACAACCGGGGAGCTGTTTTTT.

V is TRBV29-1 and J is TRBJ1-6, with 9 nucleotides matching TRBD1. Germline V lookup: CDR1 SQVTM, CDR2 ANQGSEA. The CDR3 covers 13 residues. V gave up 7 bases and J gave up 5 bases; unmatched junction bases: 3. The CDR3 sequence: CSARDRDNSPLHF. The CDR3 DNA sequence: TGCAGCGCCCGGGACAGGGATAATTCACCCCTCCACTTT.

V gene TRBV5-6 combines with J gene TRBJ2-2; 8 nucleotides agree with TRBD1. Germline trimming cut 3 bases from V and 0 bases from J; bases unmatched to any gene: 7. Germline-derived CDR1 and CDR2 are SGHDT and YYEEEE. This CDR3 comprises 17 residues. The DNA for the CDR3 is TGTGCCAGCAGCTACATGACAGGGGCCACGAACACCGGGGAGCTGTTTTTT. Encoded protein: CASSYMTGATNTGELFF.

Only a few counts were recorded for this clonotype. The chain is built from TRBV5-1 and TRBJ2-2; D perhaps matches TRBD2 (6 bases). The CDR3 covers 14 residues. The germline V gene encodes CDR1 SGHRS and CDR2 YFSETQ. The V gene lost 4 bases and the J gene lost 6 bases, with 13 bases spanning the gap. The DNA of the CDR3 is TGCGCCAGCAGCCATGGAGGGAGGTCCGGGGAGCTGTTTTTT. This codes for CASSHGGRSGELFF.

This clonotype was seen ten or more times. The V gene is TRBV5-6, the J gene TRBJ1-4; D ambiguous. Germline CDR1 reads SGHDT; CDR2 reads YYEEEE. The length of the CDR3 is 12 residues. Deletions cut 2 bases from V and 7 bases from J, with 6 bases between. The CDR3 spells CASSFGIEKLFF. CDR3 DNA sequence: TGTGCCAGCAGCTTCGGGATTGAAAAACTGTTTTTT.

This chain connects TRBV2 to TRBJ2-4; D is perhaps TRBD1 or TRBD2 (5 bases each). This CDR3 spans 15 amino acids. V was cut by 5 bases and J by 0 bases, with 11 bases left in between. Germline-derived CDR1 and CDR2 are SNHLY and FYNNEI. The CDR3 coding sequence is TGTGCCAGCAGTCCCAAGGGACCAGCCAAAAACATTCAGTACTTC. As protein: CASSPKGPAKNIQYF. The variable domain in full, completed from reference TRBV2 and TRBJ2-4, reads EPEVTQTPSHQVTQMGQEVILRCVPISNHLYFYWYRQILGQKVEFLVSFYNNEISEKSEIFDDQFSVERPDGSNFTLKIRSTKLEDSAMYFCASSPKGPAKNIQYFGAGTRLSVL.

This clonotype was detected a few times. The J gene is TRBJ2-1, the V gene TRBV10-3; 10 bases are shared with TRBD2. The CDR3 is made up of 16 amino acids. Trimming removed 0 bases from V and 10 bases from J; junction bases left unmatched: 9. Germline V lookup: CDR1 ENHRY, CDR2 SYGVKD. The CDR3 spells CAISESVSGGPREQFF. The DNA of the CDR3 is TGTGCCATCAGTGAGTCGGTTAGCGGGGGGCCTAGGGAGCAGTTCTTC.

This clonotype was seen many times. V and J are TRBV12-3 or TRBV12-4 and TRBJ1-2; no clear D gene. CDR3 size: 15 residues. Trimming stripped 7 bases from V and 3 bases from J, with 18 bases between. In DNA, the CDR3 is TGTGCCAGCACCCCATCACGGTCCCTCCACTATGGCTACACCTTC. Protein: CASTPSRSLHYGYTF.

The rearrangement joins TRBV12-3 or TRBV12-4 to TRBJ2-1; possibly TRBD1 for D (5 bases). The CDR3 is made up of 13 amino acids. V was pared by 3 bases and J by 9 bases, with 12 bases between. The CDR3 bases are TGTGCCAGCAGTTTCCAGGGTCCAGGTGAGCAGTTCTTC. It specifies CASSFQGPGEQFF.

The rearrangement links TRBV12-3 or TRBV12-4 to TRBJ1-2, with a possible D match to TRBD1 (6 bases). Trimming shortened V by 6 bases and J by 6 bases, and 23 bases separated the two germline ends. CDR3 length: 16 residues. This CDR3 reads CASSSGLPWGADGYTF. CDR3 nucleotide sequence: TGTGCCAGCAGCAGTGGTCTGCCCTGGGGGGCCGATGGCTACACCTTC.